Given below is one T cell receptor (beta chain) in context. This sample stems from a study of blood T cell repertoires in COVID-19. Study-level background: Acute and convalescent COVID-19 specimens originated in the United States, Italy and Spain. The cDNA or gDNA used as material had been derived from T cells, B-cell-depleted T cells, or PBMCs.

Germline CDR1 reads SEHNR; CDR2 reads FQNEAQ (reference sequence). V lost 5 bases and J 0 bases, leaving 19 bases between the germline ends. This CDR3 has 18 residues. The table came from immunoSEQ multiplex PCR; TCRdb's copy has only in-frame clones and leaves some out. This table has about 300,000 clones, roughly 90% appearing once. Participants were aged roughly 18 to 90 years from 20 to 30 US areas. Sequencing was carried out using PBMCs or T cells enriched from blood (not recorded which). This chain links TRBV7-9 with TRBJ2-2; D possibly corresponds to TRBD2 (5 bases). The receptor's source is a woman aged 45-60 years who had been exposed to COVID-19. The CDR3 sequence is CASSAGLRDWTNTGELFF. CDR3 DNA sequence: TGTGCCAGCAGCGCTGGATTACGGGATTGGACGAACACCGGGGAGCTGTTTTTT.